This TCR beta chain was observed in a study of lymphopenia after photon versus proton radiotherapy. Whole-study results and caveats: Post-nadir diversity loss with photons came from oligoclonal expansion, particularly CD8+ Temra cells. Only patients who died were analyzed for survival; proton advantage is unproven. Photon-treated patients lost naive T cells and TCR diversity; proton-treated stayed stable.

Details on this clone: Its antigen is not known.

Generated by immunoSEQ multiplex PCR, the TCRdb table keeps only in-frame clones and is missing some. The data hold about 45,000 clones, with over 75% observed a single time. The CDR3 consists of 14 residues. V was clipped by 10 bases and J by 0 bases, with 15 bases between them. Germline CDR1 is MNHEY and CDR2 is SVGAGI. The sequence was obtained from a man in his forties or fifties with gastric cancer. The sequences come from peripheral blood, collected from a patient treated with photon-based radiotherapy. The V call is TRBV6-5, the J call TRBJ1-2; D unclear. The CDR3 here is CATRPRPANYGYTF. CDR3 DNA: TGTGCCACAAGACCGCGACCGGCTAACTATGGCTACACCTTC.